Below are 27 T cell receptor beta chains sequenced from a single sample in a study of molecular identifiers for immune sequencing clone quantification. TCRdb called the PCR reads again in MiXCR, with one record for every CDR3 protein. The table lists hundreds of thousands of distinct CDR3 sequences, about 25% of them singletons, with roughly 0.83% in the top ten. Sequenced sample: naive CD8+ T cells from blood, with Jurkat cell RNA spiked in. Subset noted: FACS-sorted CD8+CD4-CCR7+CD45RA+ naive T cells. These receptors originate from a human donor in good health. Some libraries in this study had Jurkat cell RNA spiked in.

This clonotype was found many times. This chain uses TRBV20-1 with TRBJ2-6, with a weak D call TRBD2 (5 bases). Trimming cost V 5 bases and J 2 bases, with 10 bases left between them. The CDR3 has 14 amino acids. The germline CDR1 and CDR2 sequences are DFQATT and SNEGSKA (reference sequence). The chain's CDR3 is CSARLPAGANVLTF. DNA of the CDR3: TGCAGTGCTCGACTACCGGCTGGGGCCAACGTCCTGACTTTC.

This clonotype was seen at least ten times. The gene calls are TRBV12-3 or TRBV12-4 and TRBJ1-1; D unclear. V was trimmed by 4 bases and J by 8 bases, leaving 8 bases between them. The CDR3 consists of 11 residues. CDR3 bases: TGTGCCAGCAGTTCCAGTCCCGAAGCTTTCTTT. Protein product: CASSSSPEAFF.

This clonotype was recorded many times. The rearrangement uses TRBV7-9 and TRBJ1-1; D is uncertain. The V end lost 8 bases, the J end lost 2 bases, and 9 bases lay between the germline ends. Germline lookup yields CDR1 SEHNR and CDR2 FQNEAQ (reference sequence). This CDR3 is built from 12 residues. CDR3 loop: CASFGINTEAFF. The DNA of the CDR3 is TGTGCCAGCTTCGGAATTAACACTGAAGCTTTCTTT.

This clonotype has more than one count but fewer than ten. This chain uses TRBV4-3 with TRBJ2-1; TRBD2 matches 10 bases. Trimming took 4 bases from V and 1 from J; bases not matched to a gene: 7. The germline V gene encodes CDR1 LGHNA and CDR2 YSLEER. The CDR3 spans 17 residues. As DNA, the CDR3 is TGCGCCAGCAGCCCATCCCCTAGCGGGGGATCCTACAATGAGCAGTTCTTC. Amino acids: CASSPSPSGGSYNEQFF.

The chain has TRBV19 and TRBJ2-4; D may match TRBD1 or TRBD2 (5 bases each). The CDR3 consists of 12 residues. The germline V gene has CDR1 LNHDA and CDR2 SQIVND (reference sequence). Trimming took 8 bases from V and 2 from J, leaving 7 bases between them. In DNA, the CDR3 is TGTGCCAGTTGGGGGTCCAAAAACATTCAGTACTTC. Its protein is CASWGSKNIQYF.

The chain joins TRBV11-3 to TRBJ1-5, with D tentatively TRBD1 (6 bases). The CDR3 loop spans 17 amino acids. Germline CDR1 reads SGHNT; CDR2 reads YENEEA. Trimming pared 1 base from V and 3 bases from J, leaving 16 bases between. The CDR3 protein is CASSLGQGRGINQPQHF. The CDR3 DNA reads TGTGCCAGCAGCTTAGGTCAGGGCAGGGGAATCAATCAGCCCCAGCATTTT. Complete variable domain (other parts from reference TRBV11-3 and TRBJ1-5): EAGVVQSPRYKIIEKKQPVAFWCNPISGHNTLYWYLQNLGQGPELLIRYENEEAVDDSQLPKDRFSAERLKGVDSTLKIQPAELGDSAVYLCASSLGQGRGINQPQHFGDGTRLSIL.

CDR3 sequence reads: CASHYLADTQYF. The CDR3 coding sequence is TGTGCCAGCCACTATTTGGCCGATACGCAGTATTTT. V is TRBV13 and J is TRBJ2-3; D is unresolved. V was shortened by 8 bases and J by 6 bases, with 12 bases between the two germline ends. CDR1 is PRHDT and CDR2 is FYEKMQ in the germline V gene (reference sequence). The CDR3 contains 12 residues. The full variable domain, with the rest looked up from reference TRBV13 and TRBJ2-3, is AAGVIQSPRHLIKEKRETATLKCYPIPRHDTVYWYQQGPGQDPQFLISFYEKMQSDKGSIPDRFSAQQFSDYHSELNMSSLELGDSALYFCASHYLADTQYFGPGTRLTVL.

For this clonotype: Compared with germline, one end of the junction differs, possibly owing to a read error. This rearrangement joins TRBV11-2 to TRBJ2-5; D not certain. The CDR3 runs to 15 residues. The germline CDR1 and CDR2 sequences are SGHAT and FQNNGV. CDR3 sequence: CASSSTTYGQGTQYF. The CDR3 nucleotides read TGTGCCAGCAGCTCCACGACTTATGGCCAAGGGACCCAGTACTTC.

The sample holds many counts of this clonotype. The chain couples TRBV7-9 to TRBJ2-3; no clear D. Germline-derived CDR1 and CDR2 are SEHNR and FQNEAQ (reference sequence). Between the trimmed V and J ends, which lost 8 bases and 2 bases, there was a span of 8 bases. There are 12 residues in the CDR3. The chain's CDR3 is CASDRNTDTQYF. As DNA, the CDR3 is TGTGCCAGCGACCGAAACACAGATACGCAGTATTTT.

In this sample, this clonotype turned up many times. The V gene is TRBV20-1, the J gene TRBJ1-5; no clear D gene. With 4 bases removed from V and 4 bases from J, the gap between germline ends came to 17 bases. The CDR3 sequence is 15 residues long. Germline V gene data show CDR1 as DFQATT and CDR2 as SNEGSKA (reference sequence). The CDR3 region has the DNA TGCAGTGCTATAAACCGGGATAGACCTAATCAGCCCCAGCATTTT. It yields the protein CSAINRDRPNQPQHF.

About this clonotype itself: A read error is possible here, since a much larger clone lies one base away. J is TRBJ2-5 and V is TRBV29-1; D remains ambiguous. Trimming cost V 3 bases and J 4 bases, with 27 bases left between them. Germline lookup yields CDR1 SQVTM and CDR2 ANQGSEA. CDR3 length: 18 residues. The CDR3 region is CSVDTPRVSANLGETQYF. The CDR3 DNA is TGCAGCGTTGATACCCCGAGAGTGAGCGCTAACCTTGGAGAGACCCAGTACTTC.

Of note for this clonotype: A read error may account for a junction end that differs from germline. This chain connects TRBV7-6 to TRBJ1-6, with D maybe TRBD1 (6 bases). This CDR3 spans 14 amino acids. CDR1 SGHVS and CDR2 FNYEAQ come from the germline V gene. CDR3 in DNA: TGTGCCAGCGGCCATGGACAGTATAATTCGCCCCTCCACTTT. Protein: CASGHGQYNSPLHF.

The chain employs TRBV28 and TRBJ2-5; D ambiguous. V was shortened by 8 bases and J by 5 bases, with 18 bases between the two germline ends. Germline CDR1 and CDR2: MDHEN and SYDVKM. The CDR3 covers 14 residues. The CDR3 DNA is TGTGCCAGCCGCTCCGCGGTGGACCGGGAGACCCAGTACTTC. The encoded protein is CASRSAVDRETQYF. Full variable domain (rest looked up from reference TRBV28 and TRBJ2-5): DVKVTQSSRYLVKRTGEKVFLECVQDMDHENMFWYRQDPGLGLRLIYFSYDVKMKEKGDIPEGYSVSREKKERFSLILESASTNQTSMYLCASRSAVDRETQYFGPGTRLLVL.

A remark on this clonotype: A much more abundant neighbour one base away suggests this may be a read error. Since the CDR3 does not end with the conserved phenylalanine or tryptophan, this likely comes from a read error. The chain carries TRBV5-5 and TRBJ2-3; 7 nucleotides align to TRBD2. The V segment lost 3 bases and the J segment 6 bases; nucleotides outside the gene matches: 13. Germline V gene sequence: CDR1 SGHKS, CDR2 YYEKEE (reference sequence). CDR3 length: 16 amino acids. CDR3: CASSWEGGPPWDTQYL. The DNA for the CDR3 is TGTGCCAGCAGCTGGGAGGGAGGGCCCCCTTGGGATACGCAGTATCTT.

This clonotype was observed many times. CDR3 DNA sequence: TGTGCCAGCAGTTACACCACTGAAGCTTTCTTT. Protein product: CASSYTTEAFF. The gene calls are TRBV6-2 or TRBV6-3 and TRBJ1-1; D is undetermined. Germline assignment: CDR1 MNHEY and CDR2 SVGEGT. The CDR3 contains 11 residues. V was shortened by 2 bases and J by 4 bases, with 2 bases between the two germline ends.

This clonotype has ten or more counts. For the CDR3, the DNA is TGTGCCAGCAGTAACGCGGGACTAGCGGAACAAGAGACCCAGTACTTC. Protein product: CASSNAGLAEQETQYF. This sequence joins TRBV6-2 or TRBV6-3 and TRBJ2-5; 11 bases are a match to TRBD2. Trimming took 5 bases from V and 2 from J; bases not matched to a gene: 7. CDR3 length: 16 amino acids. Germline values: CDR1 MNHEY, CDR2 SVGEGT.

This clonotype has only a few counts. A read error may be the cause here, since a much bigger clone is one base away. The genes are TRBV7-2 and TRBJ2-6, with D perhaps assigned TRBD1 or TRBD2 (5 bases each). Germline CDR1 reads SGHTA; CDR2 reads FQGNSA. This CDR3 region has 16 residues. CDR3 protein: CASSLPGSSGANVLAF. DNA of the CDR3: TGTGCCAGCAGCTTACCAGGGAGTTCTGGGGCCAACGTCCTGGCTTTC.

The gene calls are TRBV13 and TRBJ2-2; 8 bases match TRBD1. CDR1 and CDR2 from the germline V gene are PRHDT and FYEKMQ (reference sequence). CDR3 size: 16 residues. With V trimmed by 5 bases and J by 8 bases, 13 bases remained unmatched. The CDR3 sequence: CASSIGQGPPPGELFF. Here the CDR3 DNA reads TGTGCCAGCAGCATCGGACAGGGCCCTCCCCCGGGGGAGCTGTTTTTT.

Written as DNA, the CDR3 is TGTGCCAGTAGTATACCCTATCGGGGCGAGCAGTACTTC. It is translated as CASSIPYRGEQYF. The chain links TRBV19 to TRBJ2-7; TRBD2 is a possible D gene (5 bases). Trimming took 2 bases from V and 6 from J, leaving 11 bases between them. The CDR3 is made up of 13 amino acids. Germline V CDR1 and CDR2: LNHDA, SQIVND (reference sequence). Supplemented by reference TRBV19 and TRBJ2-7, the full variable domain reads DGGITQSPKYLFRKEGQNVTLSCEQNLNHDAMYWYRQDPGQGLRLIYYSQIVNDFQKGDIAEGYSVSREKKESFPLTVTSAQKNPTAFYLCASSIPYRGEQYFGPGTRLTVT.

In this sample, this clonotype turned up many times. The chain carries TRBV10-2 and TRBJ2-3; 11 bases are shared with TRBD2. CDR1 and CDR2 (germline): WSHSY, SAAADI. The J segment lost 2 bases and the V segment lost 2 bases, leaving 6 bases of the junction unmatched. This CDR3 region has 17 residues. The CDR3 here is CASSENLAGGYTDTQYF. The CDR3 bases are TGCGCCAGCAGTGAGAATCTAGCGGGGGGATACACAGATACGCAGTATTTT.

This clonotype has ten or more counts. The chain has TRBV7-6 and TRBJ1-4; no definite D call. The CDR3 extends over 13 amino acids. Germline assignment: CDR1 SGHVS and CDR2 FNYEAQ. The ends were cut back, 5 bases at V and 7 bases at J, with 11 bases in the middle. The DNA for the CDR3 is TGTGCCAGCAGCCCCGGTGGGGTTGAAAAACTGTTTTTT. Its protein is CASSPGGVEKLFF.

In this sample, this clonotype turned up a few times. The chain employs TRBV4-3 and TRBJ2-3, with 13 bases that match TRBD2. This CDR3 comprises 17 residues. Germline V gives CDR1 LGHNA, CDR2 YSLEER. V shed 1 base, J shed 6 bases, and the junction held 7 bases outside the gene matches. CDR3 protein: CASSQAPTSGGIDTQYF. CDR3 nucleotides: TGCGCCAGCAGCCAAGCTCCGACTAGCGGGGGGATCGATACGCAGTATTTT.

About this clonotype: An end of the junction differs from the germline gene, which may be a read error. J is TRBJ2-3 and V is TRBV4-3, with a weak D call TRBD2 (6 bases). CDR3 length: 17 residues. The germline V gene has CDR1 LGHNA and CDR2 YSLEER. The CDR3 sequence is CASSQDLRGGSTDTQCF. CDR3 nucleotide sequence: TGCGCCAGCAGCCAAGATCTTAGGGGAGGAAGCACAGATACGCAGTGTTTT.

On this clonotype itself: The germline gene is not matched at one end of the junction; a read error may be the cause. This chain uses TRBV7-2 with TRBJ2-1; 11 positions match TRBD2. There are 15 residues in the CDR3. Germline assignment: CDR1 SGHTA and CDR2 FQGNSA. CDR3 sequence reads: CASSLVSGGANEQVF. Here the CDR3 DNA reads TGTGCCAGCAGCTTAGTTAGCGGGGGGGCCAATGAGCAGGTCTTC.

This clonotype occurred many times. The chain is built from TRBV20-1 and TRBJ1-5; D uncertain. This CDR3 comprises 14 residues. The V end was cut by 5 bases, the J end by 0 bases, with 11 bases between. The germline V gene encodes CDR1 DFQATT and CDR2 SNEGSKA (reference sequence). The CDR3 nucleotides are TGCAGTGCTTCCCCGGCCCATAGCAATCAGCCCCAGCATTTT. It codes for CSASPAHSNQPQHF.

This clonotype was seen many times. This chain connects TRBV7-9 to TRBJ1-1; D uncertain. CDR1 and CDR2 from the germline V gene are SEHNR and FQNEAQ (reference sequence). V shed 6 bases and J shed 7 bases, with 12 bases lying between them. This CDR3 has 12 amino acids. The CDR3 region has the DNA TGTGCCAGCAGTCTCGCGGGGAATGAAGCTTTCTTT. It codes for CASSLAGNEAFF.

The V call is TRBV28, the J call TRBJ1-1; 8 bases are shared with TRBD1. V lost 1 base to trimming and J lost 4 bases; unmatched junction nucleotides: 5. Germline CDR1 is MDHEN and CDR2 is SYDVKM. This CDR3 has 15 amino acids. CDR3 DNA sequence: TGTGCCAGCAGTTTATCGCGGACAGGGTTCACTGAAGCTTTCTTT. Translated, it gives CASSLSRTGFTEAFF.